A selection of T cell receptor beta chains follows, all from one sample in a study of vaccination and CD4 T cells after COVID-19. TCRdb passed the PCR reads through MiXCR, listing each CDR3 protein once. Among 10,000 to 15,000 distinct CDR3 sequences listed, approximately 60% were seen once. These TCRs are of unknown antigen specificity. The source material was CD4+ T cells from blood, cultured in vitro. These receptors originate from a human donor who had recovered from COVID-19. Each CDR3 is given with its conserved first and last residue. The D gene is left open where the match is weak. Not all rows give a size; the values are once, few, many and, for expanded clones, a class.

d_call j_call clone_size v_call cdr3_nt cdr3_aa
. TRBJ2-7 . TRBV6-5 TGTGCCAGCAGTTACCTGTCAGGGAACGAGCAGTACTTC CASSYLSGNEQYF
. TRBJ2-1 few TRBV19 TGTGCCAGTAGCCTTCGGGACCACCCCTACAATGAGCAGTTCTTC CASSLRDHPYNEQFF
. TRBJ1-2 few TRBV20-1 TGCAGTGCTAGAGATTTTAAACAGAACTATGGCTACACCTTC CSARDFKQNYGYTF
. TRBJ1-1 few TRBV5-1 TGCGCCAGCAGTCCGACCGTCACAGGGCCGAGAACTGAAGCTTTCTTT CASSPTVTGPRTEAFF
. TRBJ1-2 . TRBV7-2 TGTGCCAGCAGCCAAACAGCTAACTATGGCTACACCTTC CASSQTANYGYTF
. TRBJ2-3 . TRBV2 TGTGCCAGCAGTACCCAGGGTGGAGGAGATACGCAGTATTTT CASSTQGGGDTQYF
. TRBJ1-5 . TRBV18 TGTGCCAGCTCTCAAACGGGGGCGGTTCGCAGCAATCAGCCCCAGCATTTT CASSQTGAVRSNQPQHF
TRBD2 TRBJ2-7 . TRBV7-2 TGTGCCAGCAGCTTCCGATCAACGACTAGCGGGGGGCCCCTCTCCTACGAGCAGTACTTC CASSFRSTTSGGPLSYEQYF
. TRBJ1-2 few TRBV20-1 TGCAGTGCTAGTGCCGGGGCAGGGTTCTATGGCTACACCTTC CSASAGAGFYGYTF
. TRBJ2-1 . TRBV7-2 TGTGCCAGCAGCTTAGCGTCGGGCTATCAGTACAATGAGCAGTTCTTC CASSLASGYQYNEQFF
TRBD1 TRBJ2-7 . TRBV7-2 TGTGCCAGCAGCGCCCAGGACAGGGGGCGCGAGCAGTACTTC CASSAQDRGREQYF
. TRBJ2-3 few TRBV7-2 TGTGCCAGCAGCTTAGTGCGAGAAACGGGCACAGATACGCAGTATTTT CASSLVRETGTDTQYF
. TRBJ1-2 . TRBV28 TGTGCCAGCAGCCAGGGCAGGGCTAACTATGGCTACACCTTC CASSQGRANYGYTF
. TRBJ1-1 . TRBV20-1 TGCAGTGCTAGGGCAGACATGAACACTGAAGCTTTCTTT CSARADMNTEAFF
. TRBJ1-2 . TRBV7-9 TGTGCCAGCAGCTTACAAGCCCGGGACACTTATGGCTACACCTTC CASSLQARDTYGYTF
. TRBJ2-7 . TRBV30 TGTGCCTGGAGTGTAGGGCTATACGAGCAGTACTTC CAWSVGLYEQYF
. TRBJ2-2 . TRBV30 TGTGCCTGGAGTGTTGAGTTCAGGGAGCTGTTTTTT CAWSVEFRELFF
. TRBJ1-2 . TRBV11-2 TGTGCCAGCAGCTCAATACAGGGTCAGGGCTACACCTTC CASSSIQGQGYTF
TRBD1 TRBJ2-2 . TRBV12-3/TRBV12-4 TGTGCCAGCAGCTCACGAACAGGGGACACCGGGGAGCTGTTTTTT CASSSRTGDTGELFF
. TRBJ1-5 . TRBV2 TGTGCCAGCAGTCGAGAGGGGGGCAATCAGCCCCAGCATTTT CASSREGGNQPQHF
. TRBJ1-3 . TRBV9 TGTGCCAGCAGCGTAGGGAACGTGGCCTCTGGAAACACCATATATTTT CASSVGNVASGNTIYF
. TRBJ2-2 . TRBV7-7 TGTGCTAGCAGCTTAGTAGGGCCACCGAACACCGGGGAGCTGTTTTTT CASSLVGPPNTGELFF
. TRBJ1-1 . TRBV19 TGTGCCAGTAGTGGGGCGGGCAGACGGTTGAACACTGAAGCTTTCTTT CASSGAGRRLNTEAFF
. TRBJ2-7 . TRBV7-9 TGTGCCAGCAGCTTAGAGGGAACGAGCGAGCAGTACTTC CASSLEGTSEQYF
. TRBJ1-3 few TRBV19 TGTGCCAGTAAAGATGATGTATCTGGAAACACCATATATTTT CASKDDVSGNTIYF
. TRBJ2-2 . TRBV6-1 TGTGCCAGCACTCTTAGAGGGGGATACACCGGGGAGCTGTTTTTT CASTLRGGYTGELFF
TRBD2 TRBJ2-7 . TRBV12-3/TRBV12-4 TGTGCCAGCCGAATTTGGGGAGGGCGCTCCTACGAGCAGTACTTC CASRIWGGRSYEQYF